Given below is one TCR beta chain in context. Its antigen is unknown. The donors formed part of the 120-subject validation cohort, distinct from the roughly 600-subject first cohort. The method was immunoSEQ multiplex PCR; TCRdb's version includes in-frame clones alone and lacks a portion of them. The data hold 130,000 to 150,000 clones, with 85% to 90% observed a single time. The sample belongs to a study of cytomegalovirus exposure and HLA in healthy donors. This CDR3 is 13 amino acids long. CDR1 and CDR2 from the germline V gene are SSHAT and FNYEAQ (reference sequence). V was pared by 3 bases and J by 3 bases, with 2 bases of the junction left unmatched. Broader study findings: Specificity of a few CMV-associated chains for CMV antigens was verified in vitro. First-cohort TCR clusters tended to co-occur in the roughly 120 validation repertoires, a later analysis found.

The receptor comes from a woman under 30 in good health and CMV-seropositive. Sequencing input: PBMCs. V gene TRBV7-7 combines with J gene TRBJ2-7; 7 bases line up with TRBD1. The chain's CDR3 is CASSFGQDYEQYF. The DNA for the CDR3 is TGTGCCAGCAGCTTTGGACAGGACTACGAGCAGTACTTC.